This T cell receptor beta chain appears in the sequencing data of a study of T cells after yellow fever vaccination. Universal primer sites and UMIs were introduced during 5'RACE template-switching synthesis of TCR cDNA. TCRdb re-called the 5' RACE reads through MiXCR, storing one row per CDR3 protein. The sample lists around 550,000 distinct CDR3 sequences; roughly a fifth were seen once. Whole-study results and caveats: Abundant contaminating clonotypes from the bulk population could appear in FACS-sorted repertoires. Weaker, the secondary response peaked sooner, at day 5 versus 15. Post-booster reappearance was seen for most primary-vaccination clones (about 96% CD4, about 88% CD8).

The CDR3 covers 17 residues. Trimming removed 4 bases from V and 4 bases from J; junction bases left unmatched: 11. CDR1 and CDR2 (germline): MNHEY, SVGEGT. This clonotype has more than one count but fewer than ten. Its antigen is as yet unknown. This chain connects TRBV6-2 or TRBV6-3 to TRBJ2-1; 9 bases map to TRBD2. Sequences were derived from PBMCs, sampled 15 days after the yellow fever booster vaccination. The sequence came from a man aged 25 to 45 who received the YFV17D yellow fever vaccine. The CDR3 bases are TGTGCCAGCAGTTTGGCGGCTAGCGGGGCGACTTACAATGAGCAGTTCTTC. It encodes CASSLAASGATYNEQFF.